Shown below are 2 T cell receptor beta chains from a single sample sequenced in a study of blood T cell repertoires in COVID-19. Some clones are missing from TCRdb's copy, which holds only in-frame ones; the method was immunoSEQ multiplex PCR. This table holds about 80,000 clones, around 86% found once. The sample taken for sequencing was peripheral blood. The receptors come from a human donor in a cohort sampled during active COVID-19.

The V call is TRBV6-5, the J call TRBJ2-7, with 9 bases aligning to TRBD1. This CDR3 region has 14 residues. Germline CDR1 MNHEY, CDR2 SVGAGI. Trimming took 2 bases from V and 3 from J; bases not matched to a gene: 2. The DNA for the CDR3 is TGTGCCAGCAGTTACCAGGACAGGGGCTACGAGCAGTACTTC. Translation: CASSYQDRGYEQYF.

The rearrangement links TRBV16 to TRBJ1-1; no clear D. The germline V gene encodes CDR1 KGHSY and CDR2 FQNENV. This CDR3 has 14 residues. Trimming pared 2 bases from V and 4 bases from J, leaving 11 bases between. The CDR3 reads CASSQRTRGTEAFF. CDR3 sequence (DNA): TGTGCCAGCAGCCAACGAACTCGGGGCACTGAAGCTTTCTTT.